One sample yielded the 10 T cell receptor beta chains listed below, sequenced in a study of shared clonotypes between healthy human individuals. Naive CD8 populations comprised CD45RO-negative cells positively selected for CCR7, excluding terminally differentiated effector memory CD45RA+ cells. Produced via immunoSEQ multiplex PCR; TCRdb's table is partial and in-frame only. Among millions of clones listed, about 94% were seen once. Sequencing used naive CD8+ T cells sorted from blood. The receptors shown here come from a man in his late teens or twenties in good health.

Concerning this clone itself: The junction departs from the called germline gene at one end, perhaps through a read error. The chain has TRBV5-8 and TRBJ2-1; no definite D call. CDR1 and CDR2 (germline): SGHTS, YDEGEE. This CDR3 comprises 11 residues. The CDR3 nucleotides are TGTGCCAGCACCTTGAGTAATGAGCAGTTCTTC. Translating gives CASTLSNEQFF.

The CDR3 region is CASSLTGKGWTEAFF. The CDR3 DNA is TGTGCCAGCAGCTTGACGGGCAAGGGATGGACTGAAGCTTTCTTT. The chain couples TRBV5-4 to TRBJ1-1; the D is unclear. From germline, CDR1 is SGHNT and CDR2 YYREEE (reference sequence). The V and J ends lost 1 base and 5 bases respectively, with 15 bases between them. The CDR3 runs to 15 residues.

The V call is TRBV5-1, the J call TRBJ1-1; D might be TRBD1 (5 bases). This CDR3 is 17 amino acids long. Looked up from germline, CDR1 is SGHRS and CDR2 is YFSETQ. V was clipped by 0 bases and J by 2 bases, with 17 bases between them. Written as DNA, the CDR3 is TGCGCCAGCAGCTTGGCCCCCGCGGGGGGTGGAAACACTGAAGCTTTCTTT. Encoded protein: CASSLAPAGGGNTEAFF.

The V gene is TRBV27, the J gene TRBJ2-3; 8 bases match TRBD2. V was pared by 2 bases and J by 1 base, with 2 bases of the junction left unmatched. Looked up from germline, CDR1 is MNHEY and CDR2 is SMNVEV (reference sequence). The CDR3 has 15 amino acids. In nucleotides, the CDR3 is TGTGCCAGCAGTTTAGGGACTAGACGCACAGATACGCAGTATTTT. As protein: CASSLGTRRTDTQYF.

This rearrangement joins TRBV5-5 to TRBJ2-7, with 7 bases lining up with TRBD2. The CDR3 has 15 residues. With V trimmed by 3 bases and J by 0 bases, 6 bases remained unmatched. CDR1 SGHKS and CDR2 YYEKEE come from the germline V gene (reference sequence). The CDR3 region is CASSYGAGSSYEQYF. The CDR3, as DNA: TGTGCCAGCAGCTACGGAGCGGGAAGCTCCTACGAGCAGTACTTC.

This chain connects TRBV7-8 to TRBJ2-1; 9 nucleotides match TRBD2. V was pared by 1 base and J by 5 bases, with 12 bases of the junction left unmatched. The CDR3 has 18 residues. Germline lookup yields CDR1 SGHVS and CDR2 FQNEAQ. The CDR3 nucleotides are TGTGCCAGCAGCTTAGAATTAACCTCTAGCGGGACGAACAATGAGCAGTTCTTC. Translated: CASSLELTSSGTNNEQFF.

The rearrangement uses TRBV5-4 and TRBJ1-2, with D possibly matching TRBD1 (6 bases). This CDR3 contains 13 residues. Looked up from germline, CDR1 is SGHNT and CDR2 is YYREEE (reference sequence). V was clipped by 6 bases and J by 8 bases, with 17 bases between them. The chain's CDR3 is CASNTNGGWGYTF. DNA of the CDR3: TGTGCCAGCAACACCAACGGGGGCTGGGGCTACACCTTC.

V is TRBV4-3 and J is TRBJ1-2; 7 bases are shared with TRBD1. This CDR3 contains 17 residues. CDR1 is LGHNA, CDR2 YSLEER, per germline. After removal of 4 bases from V and 1 base from J, the junction contained 12 bases not matched to a gene. The CDR3 loop is CASSLSETGTDNYGYTF. The CDR3 coding sequence is TGCGCCAGCAGCCTATCGGAAACCGGGACAGATAACTATGGCTACACCTTC.

The CDR3 is CASSFTPRGLYEQYF. The DNA for the CDR3 is TGTGCCAGCAGTTTCACACCAAGGGGGCTATACGAGCAGTACTTC. V and J are TRBV27 and TRBJ2-7, with 7 bases aligning to TRBD1. The germline V gene encodes CDR1 MNHEY and CDR2 SMNVEV (reference sequence). The ends lost 3 bases at V and 4 bases at J; junction bases unmatched: 9. The CDR3 is 15 amino acids.

This CDR3 is CASKQGQGSGEQYF. The CDR3, as DNA: TGTGCCAGCAAACAGGGACAGGGATCGGGCGAGCAGTACTTC. The V and J genes are TRBV6-5 and TRBJ2-7; TRBD1 matches at 9 bases. Germline assignment: CDR1 MNHEY and CDR2 SVGAGI. The V gene end was trimmed by 7 bases and the J gene end by 6 bases; junction bases not matched to a gene: 10. The CDR3 is made up of 14 amino acids.